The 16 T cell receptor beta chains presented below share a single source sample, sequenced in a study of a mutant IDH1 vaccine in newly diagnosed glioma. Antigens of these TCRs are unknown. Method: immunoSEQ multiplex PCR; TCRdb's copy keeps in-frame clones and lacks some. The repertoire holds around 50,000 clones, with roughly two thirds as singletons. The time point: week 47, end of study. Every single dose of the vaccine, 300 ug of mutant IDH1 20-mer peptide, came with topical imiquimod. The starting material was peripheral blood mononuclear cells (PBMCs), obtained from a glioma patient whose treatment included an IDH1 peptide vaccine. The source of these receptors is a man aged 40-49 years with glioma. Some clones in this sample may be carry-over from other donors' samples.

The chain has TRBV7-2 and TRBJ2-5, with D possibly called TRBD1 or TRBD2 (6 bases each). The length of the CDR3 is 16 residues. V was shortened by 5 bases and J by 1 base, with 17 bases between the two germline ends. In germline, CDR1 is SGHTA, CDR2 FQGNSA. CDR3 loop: CASSPGWGAAQETQYF. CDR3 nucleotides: TGTGCCAGCAGCCCTGGGTGGGGGGCCGCCCAAGAGACCCAGTACTTC.

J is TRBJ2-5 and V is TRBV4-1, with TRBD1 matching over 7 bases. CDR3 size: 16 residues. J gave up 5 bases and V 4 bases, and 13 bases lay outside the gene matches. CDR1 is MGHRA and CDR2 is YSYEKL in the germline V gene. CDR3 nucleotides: TGCGCCAGCAGCCGAACCCCGGGACAGATGACGGAGACCCAGTACTTC. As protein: CASSRTPGQMTETQYF.

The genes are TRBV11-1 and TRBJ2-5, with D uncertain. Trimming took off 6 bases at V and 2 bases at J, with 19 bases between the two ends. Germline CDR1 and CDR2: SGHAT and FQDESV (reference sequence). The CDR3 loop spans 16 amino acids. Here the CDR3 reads CASSERVSRKQETQYF. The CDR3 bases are TGTGCCAGCAGTGAAAGGGTATCGCGAAAACAAGAGACCCAGTACTTC. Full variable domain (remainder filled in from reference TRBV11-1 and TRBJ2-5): EAEVAQSPRYKITEKSQAVAFWCDPISGHATLYWYRQILGQGPELLVQFQDESVVDDSQLPKDRFSAERLKGVDSTLKIQPAELGDSAMYLCASSERVSRKQETQYFGPGTRLLVL.

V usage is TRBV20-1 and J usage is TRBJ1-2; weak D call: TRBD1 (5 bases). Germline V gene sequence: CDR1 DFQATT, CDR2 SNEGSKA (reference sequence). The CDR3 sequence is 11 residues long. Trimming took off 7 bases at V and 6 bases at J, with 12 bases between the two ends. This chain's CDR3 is CSVEPRDGYTF. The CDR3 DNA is TGCAGTGTTGAACCCAGGGATGGCTACACCTTC.

CDR3 region: CASSLDGLGELFF. In DNA form, the CDR3 reads TGTGCCAGCAGCTTAGATGGCCTCGGGGAGCTGTTTTTT. This chain uses TRBV7-2 with TRBJ2-2; D ambiguous. The V and J ends lost 1 base and 7 bases respectively, with 7 bases between them. Germline-derived CDR1 and CDR2 are SGHTA and FQGNSA. This CDR3 is built from 13 residues. Full variable domain (missing parts from reference TRBV7-2 and TRBJ2-2): GAGVSQSPSNKVTEKGKDVELRCDPISGHTALYWYRQSLGQGLEFLIYFQGNSAPDKSGLPSDRFSAERTGGSVSTLTIQRTQQEDSAVYLCASSLDGLGELFFGEGSRLTVL.

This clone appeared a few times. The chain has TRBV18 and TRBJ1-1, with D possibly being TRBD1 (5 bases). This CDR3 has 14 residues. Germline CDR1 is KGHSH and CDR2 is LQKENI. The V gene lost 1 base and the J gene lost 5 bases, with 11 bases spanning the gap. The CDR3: CASSPQGRVTEAFF. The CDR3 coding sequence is TGTGCCAGCTCACCACAAGGCAGGGTGACTGAAGCTTTCTTT.

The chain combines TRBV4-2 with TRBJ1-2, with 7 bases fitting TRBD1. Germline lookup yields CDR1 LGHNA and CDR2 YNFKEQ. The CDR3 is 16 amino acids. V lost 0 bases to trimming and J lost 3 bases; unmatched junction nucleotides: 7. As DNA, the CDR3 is TGTGCCAGCAGCCAAGAGACAGGACAGGTTGACTATGGCTACACCTTC. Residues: CASSQETGQVDYGYTF.

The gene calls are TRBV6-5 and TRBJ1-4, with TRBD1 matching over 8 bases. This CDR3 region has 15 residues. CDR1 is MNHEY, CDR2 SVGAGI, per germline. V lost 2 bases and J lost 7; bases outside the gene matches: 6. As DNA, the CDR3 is TGTGCCAGCAGTTACGTTGGACAGGGTGTTGAAAAACTGTTTTTT. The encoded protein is CASSYVGQGVEKLFF.

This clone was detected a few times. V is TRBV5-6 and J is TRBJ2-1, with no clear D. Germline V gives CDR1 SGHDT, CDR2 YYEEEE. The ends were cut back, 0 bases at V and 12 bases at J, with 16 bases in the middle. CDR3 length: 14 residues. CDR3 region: CASSLGANLGRQFF. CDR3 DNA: TGTGCCAGCAGCTTGGGGGCTAATTTAGGGCGGCAGTTCTTC.

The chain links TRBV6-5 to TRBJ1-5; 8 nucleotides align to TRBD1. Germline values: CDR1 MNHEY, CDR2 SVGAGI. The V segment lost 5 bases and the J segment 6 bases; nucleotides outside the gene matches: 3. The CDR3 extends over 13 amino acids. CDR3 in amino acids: CASSPGGIQPQHF. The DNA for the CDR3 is TGTGCCAGCAGTCCAGGGGGCATTCAGCCCCAGCATTTT.

The CDR3 nucleotides are TGTGCCAGCAGAGGCGGACAGAACACCGGGGAGCTGTTTTTT. This gives the protein CASRGGQNTGELFF. The chain employs TRBV2 and TRBJ2-2, with D tentatively TRBD1 (5 bases). Trimming left V 6 bases short and J 1 base short, with 9 bases between. This CDR3 contains 14 residues. The V gene's germline CDR1 is SNHLY and CDR2 FYNNEI. Combining the CDR3 with reference TRBV2 and TRBJ2-2 gives the whole variable domain EPEVTQTPSHQVTQMGQEVILRCVPISNHLYFYWYRQILGQKVEFLVSFYNNEISEKSEIFDDQFSVERPDGSNFTLKIRSTKLEDSAMYFCASRGGQNTGELFFGEGSRLTVL.

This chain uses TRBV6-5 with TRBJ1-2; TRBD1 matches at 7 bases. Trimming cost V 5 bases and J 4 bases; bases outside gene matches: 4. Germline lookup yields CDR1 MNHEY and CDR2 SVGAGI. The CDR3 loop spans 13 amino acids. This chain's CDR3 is CASSRDSFYGYTF. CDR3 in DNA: TGTGCCAGCAGTAGGGACAGCTTCTATGGCTACACCTTC.

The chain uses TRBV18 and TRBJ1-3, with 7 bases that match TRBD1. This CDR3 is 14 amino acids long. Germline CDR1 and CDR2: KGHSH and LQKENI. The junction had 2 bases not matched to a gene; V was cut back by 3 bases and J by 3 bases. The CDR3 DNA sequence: TGTGCCAGCTCACCCACAGGGGATGGAAACACCATATATTTT. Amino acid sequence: CASSPTGDGNTIYF. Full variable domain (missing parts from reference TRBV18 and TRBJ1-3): NAGVMQNPRHLVRRRGQEARLRCSPMKGHSHVYWYRQLPEEGLKFMVYLQKENIIDESGMPKERFSAEFPKEGPSILRIQQVVRGDSAAYFCASSPTGDGNTIYFGEGSWLTVV.

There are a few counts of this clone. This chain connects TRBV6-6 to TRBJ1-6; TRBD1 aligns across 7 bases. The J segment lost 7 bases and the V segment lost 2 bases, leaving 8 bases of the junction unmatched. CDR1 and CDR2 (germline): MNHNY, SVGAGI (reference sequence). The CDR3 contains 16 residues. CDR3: CASSYPPGQVNSPLHF. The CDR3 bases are TGTGCCAGCAGTTACCCCCCCGGACAGGTGAATTCACCCCTCCACTTT.

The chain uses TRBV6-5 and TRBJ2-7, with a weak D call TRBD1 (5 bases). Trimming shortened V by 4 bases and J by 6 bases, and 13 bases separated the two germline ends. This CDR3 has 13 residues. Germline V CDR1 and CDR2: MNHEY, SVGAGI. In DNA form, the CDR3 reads TGTGCCAGCAGTTCCCGCAGGGATGGCGAGCAGTACTTC. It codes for CASSSRRDGEQYF.

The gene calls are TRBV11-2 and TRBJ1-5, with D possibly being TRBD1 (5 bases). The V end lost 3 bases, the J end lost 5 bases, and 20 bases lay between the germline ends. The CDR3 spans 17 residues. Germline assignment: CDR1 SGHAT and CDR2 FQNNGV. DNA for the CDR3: TGTGCCAGCAGCTTGGGCGGGTGGGGCCGGGAGGATCAGCCCCAGCATTTT. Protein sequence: CASSLGGWGREDQPQHF.